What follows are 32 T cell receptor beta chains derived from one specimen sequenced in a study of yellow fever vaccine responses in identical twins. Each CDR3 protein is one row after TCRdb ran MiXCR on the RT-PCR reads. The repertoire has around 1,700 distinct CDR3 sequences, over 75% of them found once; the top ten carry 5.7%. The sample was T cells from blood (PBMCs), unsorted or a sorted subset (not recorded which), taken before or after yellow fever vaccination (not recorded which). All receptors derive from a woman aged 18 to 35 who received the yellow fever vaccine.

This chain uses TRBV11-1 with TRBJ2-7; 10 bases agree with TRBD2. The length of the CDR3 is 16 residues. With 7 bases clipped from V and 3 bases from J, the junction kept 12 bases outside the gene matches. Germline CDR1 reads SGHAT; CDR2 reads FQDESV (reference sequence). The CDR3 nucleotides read TGTGCCAGCACCTCCTCCGCGGCTAGCGGGAGCTACGAGCAGTACTTC. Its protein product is CASTSSAASGSYEQYF.

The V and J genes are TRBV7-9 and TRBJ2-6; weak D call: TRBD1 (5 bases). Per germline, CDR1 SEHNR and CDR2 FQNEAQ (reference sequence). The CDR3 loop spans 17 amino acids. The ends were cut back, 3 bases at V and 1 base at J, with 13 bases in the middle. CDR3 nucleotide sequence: TGTGCCAGCAGCTTGAGACCAGGGCCATCTGGGGCCAACGTCCTGACTTTC. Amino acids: CASSLRPGPSGANVLTF.

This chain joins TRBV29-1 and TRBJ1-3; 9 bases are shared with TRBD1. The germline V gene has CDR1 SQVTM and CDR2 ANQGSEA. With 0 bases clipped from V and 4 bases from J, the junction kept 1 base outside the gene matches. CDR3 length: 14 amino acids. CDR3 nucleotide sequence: TGCAGCGTTGAAGACGGGACAGGGGGAAACACCATATATTTT. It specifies CSVEDGTGGNTIYF.

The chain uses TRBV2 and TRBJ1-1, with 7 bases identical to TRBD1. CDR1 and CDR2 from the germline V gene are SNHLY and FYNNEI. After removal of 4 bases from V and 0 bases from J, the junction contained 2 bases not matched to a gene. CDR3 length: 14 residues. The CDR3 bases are TGTGCCAGCAGTGCCGGGACAGTGAACACTGAAGCTTTCTTT. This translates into CASSAGTVNTEAFF.

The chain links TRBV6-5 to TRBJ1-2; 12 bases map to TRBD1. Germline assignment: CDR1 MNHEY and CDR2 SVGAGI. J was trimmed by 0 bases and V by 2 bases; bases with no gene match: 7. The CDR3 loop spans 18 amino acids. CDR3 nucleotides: TGTGCCAGCAGTTACCTCGGGACAGGGGGCCTTTCTAACTATGGCTACACCTTC. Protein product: CASSYLGTGGLSNYGYTF.

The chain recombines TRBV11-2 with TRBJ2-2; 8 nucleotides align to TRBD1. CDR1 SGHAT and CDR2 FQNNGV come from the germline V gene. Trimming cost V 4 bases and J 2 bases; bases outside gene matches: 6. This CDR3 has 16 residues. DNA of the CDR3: TGTGCCAGCAGCTCGAAAACAGGGGGAAACACCGGGGAGCTGTTTTTT. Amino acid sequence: CASSSKTGGNTGELFF.

The DNA for the CDR3 is TGTGCCAGCATCCCTCGGGGGGGGATTGCGAACACCGGGGAGCTGTTTTTT. It encodes CASIPRGGIANTGELFF. The chain couples TRBV11-1 to TRBJ2-2; 8 nucleotides agree with TRBD2. CDR3 length equals 17 residues. Germline values: CDR1 SGHAT, CDR2 FQDESV (reference sequence). V shed 7 bases, J shed 0 bases, and the junction held 10 bases outside the gene matches.

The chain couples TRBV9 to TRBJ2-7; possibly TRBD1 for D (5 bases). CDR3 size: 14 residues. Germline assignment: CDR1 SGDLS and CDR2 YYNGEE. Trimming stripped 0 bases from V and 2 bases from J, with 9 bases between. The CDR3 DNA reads TGTGCCAGCAGCGTAGGGCTCAGGGCCTACGAGCAGTACTTC. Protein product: CASSVGLRAYEQYF.

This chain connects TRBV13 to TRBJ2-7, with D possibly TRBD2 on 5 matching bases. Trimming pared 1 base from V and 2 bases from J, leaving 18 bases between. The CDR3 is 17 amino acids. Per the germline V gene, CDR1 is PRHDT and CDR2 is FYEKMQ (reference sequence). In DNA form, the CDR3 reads TGTGCCAGCAGCTTAGTCCCCTCCGGGGTACCACCCTACGAGCAGTACTTC. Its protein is CASSLVPSGVPPYEQYF. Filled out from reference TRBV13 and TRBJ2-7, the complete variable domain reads AAGVIQSPRHLIKEKRETATLKCYPIPRHDTVYWYQQGPGQDPQFLISFYEKMQSDKGSIPDRFSAQQFSDYHSELNMSSLELGDSALYFCASSLVPSGVPPYEQYFGPGTRLTVT.

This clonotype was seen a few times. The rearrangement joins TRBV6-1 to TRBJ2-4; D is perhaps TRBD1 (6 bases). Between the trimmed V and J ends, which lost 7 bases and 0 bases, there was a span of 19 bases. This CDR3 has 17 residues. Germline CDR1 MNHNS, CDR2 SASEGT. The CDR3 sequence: CASTPLRTVRAKNIQYF. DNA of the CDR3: TGTGCCAGCACCCCCCTACGGACAGTCAGAGCCAAAAACATTCAGTACTTC.

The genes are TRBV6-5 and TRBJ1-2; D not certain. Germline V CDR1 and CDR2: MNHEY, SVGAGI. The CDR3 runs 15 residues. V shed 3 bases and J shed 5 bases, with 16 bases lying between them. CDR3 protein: CASSYDETLWYGYTF. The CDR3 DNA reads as TGTGCCAGCAGTTATGACGAGACCTTGTGGTATGGCTACACCTTC.

The CDR3 DNA sequence: TGCGCCAGCCGCGGGTTAGAGGGCTGGGATGAGCAGTTCTTC. Amino acid sequence: CASRGLEGWDEQFF. The chain recombines TRBV5-1 with TRBJ2-1; tentative D call: TRBD2 (5 bases). The V gene lost 7 bases and the J gene lost 8 bases, with 19 bases spanning the gap. Germline CDR1 reads SGHRS; CDR2 reads YFSETQ. The CDR3 covers 14 residues.

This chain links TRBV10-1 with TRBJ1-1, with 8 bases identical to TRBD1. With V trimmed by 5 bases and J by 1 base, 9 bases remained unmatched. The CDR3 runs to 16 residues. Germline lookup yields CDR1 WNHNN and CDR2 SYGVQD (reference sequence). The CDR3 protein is CASSPRQGIANTEAFF. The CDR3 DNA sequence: TGCGCCAGCAGTCCCCGACAGGGGATAGCGAACACTGAAGCTTTCTTT.

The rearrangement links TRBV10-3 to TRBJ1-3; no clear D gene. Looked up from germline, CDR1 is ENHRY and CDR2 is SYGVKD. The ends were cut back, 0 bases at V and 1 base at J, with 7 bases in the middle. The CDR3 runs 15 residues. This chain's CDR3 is CAISESAKSGNTIYF. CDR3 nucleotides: TGTGCCATCAGTGAGTCAGCGAAGTCTGGAAACACCATATATTTT.

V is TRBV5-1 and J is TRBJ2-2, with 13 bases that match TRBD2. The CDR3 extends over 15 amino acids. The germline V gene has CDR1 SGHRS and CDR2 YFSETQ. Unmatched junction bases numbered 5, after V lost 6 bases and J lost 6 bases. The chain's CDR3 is CASTPGLAGAGELFF. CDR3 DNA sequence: TGCGCCAGCACCCCAGGACTAGCGGGGGCCGGGGAGCTGTTTTTT.

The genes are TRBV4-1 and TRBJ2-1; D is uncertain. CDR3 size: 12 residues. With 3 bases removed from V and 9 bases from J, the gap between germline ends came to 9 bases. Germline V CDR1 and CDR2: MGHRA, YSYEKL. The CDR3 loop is CASSQSPTEQFF. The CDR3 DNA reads TGCGCCAGCAGCCAGTCTCCAACTGAGCAGTTCTTC.

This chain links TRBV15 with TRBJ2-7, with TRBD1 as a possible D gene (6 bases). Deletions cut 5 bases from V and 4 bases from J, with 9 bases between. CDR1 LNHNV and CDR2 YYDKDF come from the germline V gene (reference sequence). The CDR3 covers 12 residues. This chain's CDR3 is CATSGQSYEQYF. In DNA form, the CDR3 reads TGTGCCACCAGCGGACAGAGTTACGAGCAGTACTTC.

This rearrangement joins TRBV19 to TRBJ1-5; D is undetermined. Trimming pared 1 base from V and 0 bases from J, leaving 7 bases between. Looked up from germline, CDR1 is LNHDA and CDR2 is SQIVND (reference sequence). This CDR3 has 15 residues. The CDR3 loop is CASSIAVFSNQPQHF. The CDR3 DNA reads TGTGCCAGTAGTATAGCCGTTTTTAGCAATCAGCCCCAGCATTTT.

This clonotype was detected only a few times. CDR3 DNA: TGCGCCAGCAGCCATACAGGGGGCTATGAGCAGTTCTTC. It encodes CASSHTGGYEQFF. The chain joins TRBV4-1 to TRBJ2-1; TRBD1 matches at 9 bases. The CDR3 loop spans 13 amino acids. The V segment lost 3 bases and the J segment 8 bases; nucleotides outside the gene matches: 2. The germline V gene has CDR1 MGHRA and CDR2 YSYEKL.

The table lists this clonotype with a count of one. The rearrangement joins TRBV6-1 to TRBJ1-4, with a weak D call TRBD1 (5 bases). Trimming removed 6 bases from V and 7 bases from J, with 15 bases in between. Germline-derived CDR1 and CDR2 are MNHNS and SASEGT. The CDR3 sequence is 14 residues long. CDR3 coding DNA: TGTGCCAGCAGCCCCCCGGGGGGGGTTGAAAAACTGTTTTTT. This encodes CASSPPGGVEKLFF.

CDR3 amino acids: CATSREIGGLTEQYF. The CDR3 DNA reads as TGTGCCACCAGCAGAGAGATTGGGGGGTTAACCGAGCAGTACTTC. The chain uses TRBV15 and TRBJ2-7; TRBD2 is a possible D gene (6 bases). Germline lookup yields CDR1 LNHNV and CDR2 YYDKDF (reference sequence). This CDR3 region has 15 residues. The V end lost 0 bases, the J end lost 6 bases, and 15 bases lay between the germline ends.

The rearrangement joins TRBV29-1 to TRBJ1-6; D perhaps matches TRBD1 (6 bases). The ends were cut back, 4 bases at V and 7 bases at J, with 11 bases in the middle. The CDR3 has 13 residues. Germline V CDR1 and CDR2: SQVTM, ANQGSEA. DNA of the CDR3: TGCAGCGTTGGCCGGGACACCAATTCACCCCTCCACTTT. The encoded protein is CSVGRDTNSPLHF.

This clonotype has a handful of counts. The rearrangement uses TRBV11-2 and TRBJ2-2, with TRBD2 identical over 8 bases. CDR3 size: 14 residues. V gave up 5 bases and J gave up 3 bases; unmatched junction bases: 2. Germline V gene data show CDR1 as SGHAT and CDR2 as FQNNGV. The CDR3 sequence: CASSRGGYTGELFF. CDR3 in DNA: TGTGCCAGCAGCCGGGGGGGATACACCGGGGAGCTGTTTTTT.

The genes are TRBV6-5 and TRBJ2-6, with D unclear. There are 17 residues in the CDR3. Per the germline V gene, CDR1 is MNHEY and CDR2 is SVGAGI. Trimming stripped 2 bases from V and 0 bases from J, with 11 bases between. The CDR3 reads CASSYDGRYSGANVLTF. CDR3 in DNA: TGTGCCAGCAGTTACGACGGAAGGTACTCTGGGGCCAACGTCCTGACTTTC.

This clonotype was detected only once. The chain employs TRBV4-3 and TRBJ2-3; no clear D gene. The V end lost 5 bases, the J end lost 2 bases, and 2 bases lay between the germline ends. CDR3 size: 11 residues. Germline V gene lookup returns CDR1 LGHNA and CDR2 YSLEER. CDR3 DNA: TGCGCCAGCAGCGCCACAGATACGCAGTATTTT. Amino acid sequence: CASSATDTQYF.

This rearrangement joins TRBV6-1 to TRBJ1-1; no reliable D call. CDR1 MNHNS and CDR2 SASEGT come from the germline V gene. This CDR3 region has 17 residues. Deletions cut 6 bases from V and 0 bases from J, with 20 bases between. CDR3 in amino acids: CASSLDQWVLMNTEAFF. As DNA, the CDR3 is TGTGCCAGCAGCCTCGACCAGTGGGTACTTATGAACACTGAAGCTTTCTTT.

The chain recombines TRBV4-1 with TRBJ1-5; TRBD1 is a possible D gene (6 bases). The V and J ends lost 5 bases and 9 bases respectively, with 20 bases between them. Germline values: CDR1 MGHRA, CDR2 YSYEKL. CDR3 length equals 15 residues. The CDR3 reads CASSITRDIPGPQHF. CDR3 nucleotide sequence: TGCGCCAGCAGCATCACCCGGGACATCCCAGGGCCCCAGCATTTT.

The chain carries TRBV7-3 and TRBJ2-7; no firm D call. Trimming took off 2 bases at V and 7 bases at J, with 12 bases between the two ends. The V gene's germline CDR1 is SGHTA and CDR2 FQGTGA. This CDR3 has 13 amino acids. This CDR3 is CASSLRANGEQYF. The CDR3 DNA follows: TGTGCCAGCAGCTTACGGGCTAATGGGGAGCAGTACTTC.

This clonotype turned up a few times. The CDR3 DNA reads as TGTGCCAGCAGCCCCCGGGAGGCTGGGGCCAACGTCCTGACTTTC. Its protein product is CASSPREAGANVLTF. The chain recombines TRBV4-2 with TRBJ2-6; TRBD2 matches at 7 bases. V shed 4 bases, J shed 2 bases, and the junction held 2 bases outside the gene matches. This CDR3 is built from 15 residues. In germline, CDR1 is LGHNA, CDR2 YNFKEQ.

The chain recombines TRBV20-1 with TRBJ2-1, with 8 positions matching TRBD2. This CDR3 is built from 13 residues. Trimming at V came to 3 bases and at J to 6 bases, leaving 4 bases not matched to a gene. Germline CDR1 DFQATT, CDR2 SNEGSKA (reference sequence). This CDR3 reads CSASGGAVNEQFF. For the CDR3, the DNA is TGCAGTGCTAGCGGGGGGGCCGTCAATGAGCAGTTCTTC.

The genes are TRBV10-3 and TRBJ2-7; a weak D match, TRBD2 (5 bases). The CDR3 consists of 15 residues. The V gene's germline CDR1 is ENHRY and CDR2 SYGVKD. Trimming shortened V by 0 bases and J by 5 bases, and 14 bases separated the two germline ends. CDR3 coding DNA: TGTGCCATCAGTGAGTCTGCGGGCACAGTACACGAGCAGTACTTC. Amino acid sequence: CAISESAGTVHEQYF.

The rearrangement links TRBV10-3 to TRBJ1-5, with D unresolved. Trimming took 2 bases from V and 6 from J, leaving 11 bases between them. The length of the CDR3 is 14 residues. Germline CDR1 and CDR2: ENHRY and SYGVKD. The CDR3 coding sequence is TGTGCCATCAGTGAGAAAGGTTTGGGTCAGCCCCAGCATTTT. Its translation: CAISEKGLGQPQHF.